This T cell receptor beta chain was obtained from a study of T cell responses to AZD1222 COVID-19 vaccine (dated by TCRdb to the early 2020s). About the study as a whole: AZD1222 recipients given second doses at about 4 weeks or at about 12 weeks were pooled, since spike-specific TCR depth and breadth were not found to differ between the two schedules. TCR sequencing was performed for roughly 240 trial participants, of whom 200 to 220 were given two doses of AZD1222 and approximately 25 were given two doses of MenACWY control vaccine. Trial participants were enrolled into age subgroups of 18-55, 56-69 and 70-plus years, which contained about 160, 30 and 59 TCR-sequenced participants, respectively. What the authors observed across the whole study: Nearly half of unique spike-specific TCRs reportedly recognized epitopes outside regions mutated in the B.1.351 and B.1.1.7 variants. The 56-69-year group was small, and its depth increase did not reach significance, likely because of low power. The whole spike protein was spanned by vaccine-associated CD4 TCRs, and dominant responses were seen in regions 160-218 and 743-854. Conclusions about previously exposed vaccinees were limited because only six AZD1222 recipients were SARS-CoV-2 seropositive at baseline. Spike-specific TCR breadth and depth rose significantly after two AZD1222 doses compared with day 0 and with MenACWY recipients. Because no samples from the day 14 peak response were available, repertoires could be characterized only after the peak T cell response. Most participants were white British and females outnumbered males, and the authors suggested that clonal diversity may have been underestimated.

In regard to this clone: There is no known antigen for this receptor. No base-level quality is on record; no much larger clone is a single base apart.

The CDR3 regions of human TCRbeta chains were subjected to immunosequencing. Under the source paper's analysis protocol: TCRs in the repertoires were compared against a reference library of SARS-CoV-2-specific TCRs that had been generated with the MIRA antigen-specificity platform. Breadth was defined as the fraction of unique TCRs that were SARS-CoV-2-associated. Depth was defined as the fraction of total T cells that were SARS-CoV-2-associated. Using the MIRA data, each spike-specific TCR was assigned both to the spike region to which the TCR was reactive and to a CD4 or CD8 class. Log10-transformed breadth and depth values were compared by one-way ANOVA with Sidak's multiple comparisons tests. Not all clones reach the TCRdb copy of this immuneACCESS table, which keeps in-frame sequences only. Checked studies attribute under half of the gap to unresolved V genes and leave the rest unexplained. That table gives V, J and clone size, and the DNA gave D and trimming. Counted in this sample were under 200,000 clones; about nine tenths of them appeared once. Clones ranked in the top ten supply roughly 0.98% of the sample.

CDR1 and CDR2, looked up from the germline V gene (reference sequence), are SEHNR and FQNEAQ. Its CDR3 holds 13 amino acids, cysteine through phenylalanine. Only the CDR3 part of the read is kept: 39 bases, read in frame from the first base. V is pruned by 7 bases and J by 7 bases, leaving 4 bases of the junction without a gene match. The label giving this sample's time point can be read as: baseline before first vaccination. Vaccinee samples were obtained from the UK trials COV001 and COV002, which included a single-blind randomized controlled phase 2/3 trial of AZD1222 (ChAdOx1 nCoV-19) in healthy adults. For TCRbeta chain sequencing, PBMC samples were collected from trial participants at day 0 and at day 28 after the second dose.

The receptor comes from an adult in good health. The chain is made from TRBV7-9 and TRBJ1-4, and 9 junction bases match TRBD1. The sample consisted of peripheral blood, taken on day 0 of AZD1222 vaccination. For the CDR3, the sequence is CASNNRGLEKLFF. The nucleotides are TGTGCCAGCAACAACAGGGGGCTTGAAAAACTGTTTTTT.